These T cell receptor beta chains were read from a single sample in a study of human T cells and chemical hapten exposure. TCRdb re-derived calls from the RACE reads in MiXCR, one entry per CDR3 protein. The data contain approximately 400,000 distinct CDR3 sequences, 5.1% of them singletons. The source was whole blood, collected in connection with sensitization to the hapten diphenylcyclopropenone (DPC). All receptors come from a woman in her 50s with alopecia areata. Some clones in this sample may be carry-over from other donors' samples. The CDR3 runs from the conserved cysteine through the conserved F or W. Each record gives: V gene, D gene, clone size, J gene, CDR3 protein, CDR3 DNA. The D gene is left open where the match is weak. Size tells how often a clone was seen (once, few, many) or the class of an expanded clone, and some rows leave it out.

v_call: TRBV5-1; d_call: -; clone_size: -; j_call: TRBJ2-7; cdr3_aa: CASSPRDGGSSYEQYF; cdr3_nt: TGCGCCAGCAGCCCTAGGGACGGGGGCAGCTCCTACGAGCAGTACTTC
v_call: TRBV10-3; d_call: -; clone_size: many; j_call: TRBJ2-6; cdr3_aa: CAISESGGPGANVLTF; cdr3_nt: TGTGCCATCAGTGAGTCAGGGGGTCCTGGGGCCAACGTCCTGACTTTC
v_call: TRBV12-3/TRBV12-4; d_call: -; clone_size: many; j_call: TRBJ2-3; cdr3_aa: CASSLGGSGPDTQYF; cdr3_nt: TGTGCCAGCAGTCTAGGGGGGAGTGGGCCCGATACGCAGTATTTT
v_call: TRBV7-2; d_call: TRBD1; clone_size: -; j_call: TRBJ2-3; cdr3_aa: CASSIGQGEADTQYF; cdr3_nt: TGTGCCAGCAGCATAGGACAGGGGGAGGCAGATACGCAGTATTTT
v_call: TRBV27; d_call: -; clone_size: many; j_call: TRBJ2-1; cdr3_aa: CASTGARGNEQFF; cdr3_nt: TGTGCCAGCACCGGGGCCCGAGGGAATGAGCAGTTCTTC
v_call: TRBV12-3/TRBV12-4; d_call: TRBD1; clone_size: few; j_call: TRBJ1-1; cdr3_aa: CASSSDRADTEAFF; cdr3_nt: TGTGCCAGCAGTTCCGACAGGGCCGACACTGAAGCTTTCTTT
v_call: TRBV28; d_call: -; clone_size: many; j_call: TRBJ2-7; cdr3_aa: CASSFGADEQYF; cdr3_nt: TGTGCCAGCAGTTTTGGTGCCGACGAGCAGTACTTC
v_call: TRBV12-3/TRBV12-4; d_call: TRBD2; clone_size: -; j_call: TRBJ2-3; cdr3_aa: CASRGTSGARDTQYF; cdr3_nt: TGTGCCAGCAGGGGGACTAGCGGGGCTAGAGATACGCAGTATTTT
v_call: TRBV4-3; d_call: -; clone_size: few; j_call: TRBJ2-1; cdr3_aa: CASSQEMPSEQFF; cdr3_nt: TGCGCCAGCAGCCAAGAAATGCCATCCGAGCAGTTCTTC
v_call: TRBV19; d_call: TRBD2; clone_size: many; j_call: TRBJ2-1; cdr3_aa: CASTGGGLVDENEQFF; cdr3_nt: TGTGCCAGTACGGGGGGAGGACTAGTGGACGAGAATGAGCAGTTCTTC
v_call: TRBV7-9; d_call: -; clone_size: few; j_call: TRBJ1-4; cdr3_aa: CASSDSGSYGEKLFF; cdr3_nt: TGTGCCAGCAGCGATAGCGGGTCCTACGGTGAAAAACTGTTTTTT
v_call: TRBV2; d_call: -; clone_size: many; j_call: TRBJ2-3; cdr3_aa: CAGDRGSTDTQYF; cdr3_nt: TGTGCCGGCGACAGAGGCAGCACAGATACGCAGTATTTT
v_call: TRBV25-1; d_call: TRBD1; clone_size: many; j_call: TRBJ1-2; cdr3_aa: CASSDPGQGHYGYTF; cdr3_nt: TGTGCCAGCAGTGACCCCGGACAGGGGCACTATGGCTACACCTTC
v_call: TRBV7-9; d_call: -; clone_size: -; j_call: TRBJ1-3; cdr3_aa: CASSLSISGNTIYF; cdr3_nt: TGTGCCAGCAGCTTAAGCATCTCTGGAAACACCATATATTTT
v_call: TRBV7-9; d_call: -; clone_size: many; j_call: TRBJ2-3; cdr3_aa: CASSPSSFYEPQYF; cdr3_nt: TGTGCCAGCAGCCCCTCCTCGTTCTACGAGCCGCAGTATTTT
v_call: TRBV6-2/TRBV6-3; d_call: TRBD1; clone_size: few; j_call: TRBJ1-5; cdr3_aa: CASSYSVLTGTGGFGNQPQHF; cdr3_nt: TGTGCCAGCAGTTACTCGGTCCTAACAGGGACAGGGGGATTTGGCAATCAGCCCCAGCATTTT
v_call: TRBV20-1; d_call: -; clone_size: many; j_call: TRBJ2-1; cdr3_aa: CSAPLGTVTYNEQFF; cdr3_nt: TGCAGTGCGCCGTTAGGGACGGTAACCTACAATGAGCAGTTCTTC
v_call: TRBV18; d_call: -; clone_size: -; j_call: TRBJ2-1; cdr3_aa: CASSPLGGGQPIEQLF; cdr3_nt: TGTGCCAGCTCACCCCTGGGGGGGGGACAACCAATTGAGCAGCTCTTC
v_call: TRBV30; d_call: -; clone_size: -; j_call: TRBJ1-1; cdr3_aa: CAWSGICGAFF; cdr3_nt: TGTGCCTGGAGTGGAATCTGTGGTGCTTTCTTT
v_call: TRBV9; d_call: -; clone_size: few; j_call: TRBJ1-6; cdr3_aa: CASSVGGLHNSPLHF; cdr3_nt: TGTGCCAGCAGCGTGGGAGGGCTCCATAATTCACCCCTCCACTTT
v_call: TRBV20-1; d_call: -; clone_size: few; j_call: TRBJ1-5; cdr3_aa: CSARDISNQPQHF; cdr3_nt: TGCAGTGCTAGGGACATTAGCAATCAGCCCCAGCATTTT
v_call: TRBV12-3/TRBV12-4; d_call: -; clone_size: many; j_call: TRBJ2-7; cdr3_aa: CASSPGLGEQYF; cdr3_nt: TGTGCCAGCAGCCCCGGGCTCGGCGAGCAGTACTTC
v_call: TRBV29-1; d_call: -; clone_size: many; j_call: TRBJ1-1; cdr3_aa: CSVRANTEAFF; cdr3_nt: TGCAGCGTGAGGGCTAACACTGAAGCTTTCTTT
v_call: TRBV7-2; d_call: -; clone_size: few; j_call: TRBJ1-1; cdr3_aa: CASSLSIPNTEAFF; cdr3_nt: TGTGCCAGCAGCTTATCCATCCCTAACACTGAAGCTTTCTTT
v_call: TRBV7-2; d_call: -; clone_size: many; j_call: TRBJ2-3; cdr3_aa: CASSLQGRGDTQYF; cdr3_nt: TGTGCCAGCAGCTTGCAGGGCAGGGGAGATACGCAGTATTTT
v_call: TRBV29-1; d_call: -; clone_size: many; j_call: TRBJ2-3; cdr3_aa: CSVGTGTDTQYF; cdr3_nt: TGCAGCGTTGGAACCGGGACAGATACGCAGTATTTT
v_call: TRBV3-1; d_call: -; clone_size: many; j_call: TRBJ2-7; cdr3_aa: CASSQGPGEQYF; cdr3_nt: TGTGCCAGCAGCCAAGGTCCAGGCGAGCAGTACTTC
v_call: TRBV7-9; d_call: -; clone_size: few; j_call: TRBJ1-5; cdr3_aa: CASSLADSTNQPQHF; cdr3_nt: TGTGCCAGCAGCTTAGCAGATTCTACCAATCAGCCCCAGCATTTT
v_call: TRBV5-4; d_call: TRBD2; clone_size: -; j_call: TRBJ2-3; cdr3_aa: CASSTRFSGILADTQYF; cdr3_nt: TGTGCCAGCAGCACTCGATTTAGCGGGATATTGGCAGATACGCAGTATTTT
v_call: TRBV20-1; d_call: -; clone_size: few; j_call: TRBJ2-2; cdr3_aa: CSASSTNTGELFF; cdr3_nt: TGCAGTGCTTCTTCCACCAACACCGGGGAGCTGTTTTTT